The 12 T cell receptor beta chains below were found in one sample sequenced in a study of T cell repertoires in ileal Crohn's disease (dated by TCRdb to between 2017 and 2020). The time point label for this specimen denotes: neoterminal ileum biopsy at postoperative endoscopy, about 6 months after surgery. The library was generated by the immunoSEQ multiplex PCR assay. In its TCRdb copy, this immuneACCESS table keeps in-frame sequences only and misses some clones. Where compared with another copy, unresolved V genes explain less than half of these, and the others have no known cause. The sample data list a few thousand clones, and around 68% of these were observed just once. The ten largest make up 29% of the sample. Input material: ileal tissue. Source of these receptors: an adult with Crohn's disease.

The rearrangement links TRBV10-3 to TRBJ2-1; D is possibly TRBD1 (6 bases). The germline CDR1 and CDR2 sequences are ENHRY and SYGVKD. V was trimmed by 0 bases and J by 2 bases, leaving 8 bases between them. The CDR3 contains 15 residues. The CDR3 region has the DNA TGTGCCATCAGTGAGTCCGGGGACACCTACAATGAGCAGTTCTTC. The encoded protein is CAISESGDTYNEQFF.

The gene calls are TRBV2 and TRBJ1-6; 7 bases are a match to TRBD1. CDR3 size: 14 residues. V trimming: 7 bases; J trimming: 3 bases; junction bases outside the gene matches: 3. Germline CDR1 is SNHLY and CDR2 is FYNNEI. CDR3 amino acids: CASTRDSYNSPLHF. CDR3 DNA: TGTGCCAGCACTAGGGACAGCTATAATTCACCCCTCCACTTT.

The chain is built from TRBV6-5 and TRBJ2-2; no clear D. CDR1 MNHEY and CDR2 SVGAGI come from the germline V gene. This CDR3 has 14 amino acids. V was trimmed by 6 bases and J by 4 bases, leaving 12 bases between them. CDR3 protein: CASRRLVLTGELFF. DNA of the CDR3: TGTGCCAGCAGGAGGCTAGTGCTCACCGGGGAGCTGTTTTTT.

This clone was recorded once. This sequence joins TRBV6-6 and TRBJ1-2; TRBD1 matches at 10 bases. This CDR3 has 16 residues. V gave up 6 bases and J gave up 2 bases; unmatched junction bases: 9. The germline V gene has CDR1 MNHNY and CDR2 SVGAGI (reference sequence). The CDR3 region has the DNA TGTGCCAGCAGACCCGGGACAGGGGTATTAAACTATGGCTACACCTTC. The encoded protein is CASRPGTGVLNYGYTF.

As DNA, the CDR3 is TGTGCCAGCAGCTTAGAGGGTAGCGGGTGGGAGACCCAGTACTTC. Its protein product is CASSLEGSGWETQYF. The gene calls are TRBV11-3 and TRBJ2-5, with 7 bases lining up with TRBD2. Per the germline V gene, CDR1 is SGHNT and CDR2 is YENEEA. This CDR3 contains 15 residues. Unmatched junction bases numbered 6, after V lost 0 bases and J lost 5 bases.

This clone was recorded a few times. CDR3 DNA: TGCGCCAGCAGCTTGGTGCAGGGTCTGAACATTCAGTACTTC. This translates into CASSLVQGLNIQYF. The rearrangement joins TRBV5-1 to TRBJ2-4, with D possibly matching TRBD1 (5 bases). Trimming left V 0 bases short and J 7 bases short, with 11 bases between. This CDR3 contains 14 residues. Germline V lookup: CDR1 SGHRS, CDR2 YFSETQ.

CDR3 loop: CASSGKPGQGDEKLFF. The CDR3 coding sequence is TGTGCCAGCAGCGGAAAACCGGGACAGGGGGATGAAAAACTGTTTTTT. V and J are TRBV7-8 and TRBJ1-4; 11 nucleotides line up with TRBD1. After removal of 5 bases from V and 6 bases from J, the junction contained 8 bases not matched to a gene. Germline assignment: CDR1 SGHVS and CDR2 FQNEAQ. The CDR3 is 16 residues long.

V is TRBV6-5 and J is TRBJ1-1; 7 bases map to TRBD1. CDR1 is MNHEY and CDR2 is SVGAGI in the germline V gene. V trimming: 3 bases; J trimming: 4 bases; junction bases outside the gene matches: 5. The CDR3 is made up of 14 amino acids. The CDR3 DNA reads TGTGCCAGCAGTTATAGGGGGCGGAGCACTGAAGCTTTCTTT. This translates into CASSYRGRSTEAFF.

The chain carries TRBV6-5 and TRBJ1-5; maybe TRBD1 (6 bases). Trimming cost V 6 bases and J 2 bases, with 11 bases left between them. Germline V gene data show CDR1 as MNHEY and CDR2 as SVGAGI. This CDR3 has 14 residues. The CDR3 sequence is CASRVGAGNQPQHF. The CDR3 nucleotides read TGTGCCAGCAGGGTGGGGGCAGGCAATCAGCCCCAGCATTTT.

The rearrangement uses TRBV11-2 and TRBJ1-3, with a possible D match to TRBD1 (5 bases). The length of the CDR3 is 15 residues. The germline gives CDR1 SGHAT, CDR2 FQNNGV. The V and J ends lost 4 bases and 2 bases respectively, with 12 bases between them. CDR3 bases: TGTGCCAGCAGCTGGTCCGCAGGGACTGGAAACACCATATATTTT. Protein: CASSWSAGTGNTIYF.

The chain is built from TRBV19 and TRBJ2-6; 8 bases agree with TRBD1. Trimming removed 7 bases from V and 0 bases from J; junction bases left unmatched: 11. Germline lookup yields CDR1 LNHDA and CDR2 SQIVND (reference sequence). This CDR3 is built from 18 residues. CDR3 nucleotide sequence: TGTGCCAGTATGAGGAGGGGGACAGGTTACTCTGGGGCCAACGTCCTGACTTTC. Its protein product is CASMRRGTGYSGANVLTF. The full variable domain, completed using reference TRBV19 and TRBJ2-6, is DGGITQSPKYLFRKEGQNVTLSCEQNLNHDAMYWYRQDPGQGLRLIYYSQIVNDFQKGDIAEGYSVSREKKESFPLTVTSAQKNPTAFYLCASMRRGTGYSGANVLTFGAGSRLTVL.

This clone was recorded a few times. The chain is built from TRBV7-3 and TRBJ2-3, with TRBD2 matching over 8 bases. CDR3 length: 15 residues. The trim removed 2 bases at V and 9 bases at J, leaving 10 bases unmatched. CDR1 and CDR2 (germline): SGHTA, FQGTGA. The CDR3 DNA follows: TGTGCCAGCAGCTTAGACGGACTAGCCCAGGTCACGCAGTATTTT. Amino acid sequence: CASSLDGLAQVTQYF. Looking up the rest from reference TRBV7-3 and TRBJ2-3 gives the full variable domain: GAGVSQTPSNKVTEKGKYVELRCDPISGHTALYWYRQSLGQGPEFLIYFQGTGAADDSGLPNDRFFAVRPEGSVSTLKIQRTERGDSAVYLCASSLDGLAQVTQYFGPGTRLTVL.